Shown below are 18 T cell receptor beta chains from a single sample sequenced in a study of T cells in Graves' hyperthyroidism and ophthalmopathy. TCR beta CDR3 region amplification was performed from RNA transcripts. TCR CDR3 regions were first amplified by RT-PCR with HTBI primers. Each CDR3 protein gets one entry after TCRdb re-called the multiplex PCR reads with MiXCR. The table shows about 400,000 distinct CDR3 sequences, with nearly 15% occurring only once. What was sequenced was blood. Receptors originate from a woman aged 55-69 years with Graves' ophthalmopathy.

The CDR3 DNA reads as TGTGCCAGCAGCTATGACAGGGTGGGGACCCATACGCAGTATTTT. Translating it yields CASSYDRVGTHTQYF. This chain links TRBV6-1 with TRBJ2-3; 7 bases map to TRBD1. From germline, CDR1 is MNHNS and CDR2 SASEGT. CDR3 length equals 15 residues. J lost 7 bases, V lost 6 bases, and 13 bases had no gene match.

This clonotype has ten or more counts. The genes are TRBV3-1 and TRBJ1-6; 10 nucleotides match TRBD1. CDR3 length equals 15 residues. Germline CDR1 is LGHDT and CDR2 is YNNKEL (reference sequence). Losses at the gene ends were 4 bases for V and 5 bases for J; bases not matched to a gene: 2. As DNA, the CDR3 is TGTGCCAGCAGCCTCGGGACAGGGGATAATTCACCCCTCCACTTT. This codes for CASSLGTGDNSPLHF.

This clonotype was counted many times. J is TRBJ1-2 and V is TRBV30, with D hard to call. The CDR3 length is 13 residues. Trimming removed 0 bases at V and 3 bases at J, with 8 bases between. The germline V gene has CDR1 GTSNPN and CDR2 SVGIG (reference sequence). For the CDR3, the DNA is TGTGCCTGGAGTGTAGCGGCAGACTATGGCTACACCTTC. Protein sequence: CAWSVAADYGYTF.

This clonotype was counted ten times or more. The chain is built from TRBV5-1 and TRBJ2-5; 12 bases line up with TRBD2. The CDR3 runs 17 residues. Germline trimming cut 0 bases from V and 5 bases from J; bases unmatched to any gene: 8. Per germline, CDR1 SGHRS and CDR2 YFSETQ. For the CDR3, the DNA is TGCGCCAGCAGCTTGGGACTAGCGGGAGTTGGAAAGGAGACCCAGTACTTC. It translates to CASSLGLAGVGKETQYF.

This clonotype came up a few times. The CDR3 DNA follows: TGTGCCAGCAGCCCAAGTTTCCGGGAGCGCGGGAATGAGCAGTTCTTC. Its protein product is CASSPSFRERGNEQFF. V and J are TRBV11-2 and TRBJ2-1; tentative D call: TRBD2 (6 bases). There are 16 residues in the CDR3. Germline lookup yields CDR1 SGHAT and CDR2 FQNNGV. The ends were cut back, 5 bases at V and 7 bases at J, with 21 bases in the middle.

The chain uses TRBV12-3 or TRBV12-4 and TRBJ2-7; TRBD2 aligns across 9 bases. The CDR3 covers 15 residues. Trimming took 3 bases from V and 2 from J; bases not matched to a gene: 5. CDR3 DNA: TGTGCCAGCAGTTTGCGGGGGGGACTAGCCTACGAGCAGTACTTC. Translation: CASSLRGGLAYEQYF.

This clonotype was seen at least ten times. The chain uses TRBV2 and TRBJ2-6; unclear D gene. CDR1 is SNHLY, CDR2 FYNNEI, per germline. The length of the CDR3 is 13 residues. V lost 6 bases, J lost 1 base, and 4 bases lay in between. CDR3: CASRTSGANVLTF. CDR3 DNA: TGTGCCAGCAGGACTTCTGGGGCCAACGTCCTGACTTTC. The full variable domain, its missing parts supplied by reference TRBV2 and TRBJ2-6, is EPEVTQTPSHQVTQMGQEVILRCVPISNHLYFYWYRQILGQKVEFLVSFYNNEISEKSEIFDDQFSVERPDGSNFTLKIRSTKLEDSAMYFCASRTSGANVLTFGAGSRLTVL.

The CDR3 loop reads CASSQDLTYGTGNQPQHF. The DNA for the CDR3 is TGTGCCAGCAGCCAAGATTTGACATACGGGACGGGGAATCAGCCCCAGCATTTT. The rearrangement joins TRBV3-1 to TRBJ1-5, with a tentative D call TRBD1 (5 bases). Trimming removed 0 bases at V and 4 bases at J, with 19 bases between. CDR1 is LGHDT, CDR2 YNNKEL, per germline (reference sequence). The CDR3 spans 18 residues.

CDR3 bases: TGTGCCAGCAGTGAAGCCGGGCTAGCGGGAGTGGGAGAGCAGTTCTTC. Translation: CASSEAGLAGVGEQFF. The chain carries TRBV2 and TRBJ2-1; 10 bases map to TRBD2. V dropped 0 bases and J dropped 10; count of bases not matched to a gene: 9. In germline, CDR1 is SNHLY, CDR2 FYNNEI. CDR3 size: 16 residues.

This chain uses TRBV2 with TRBJ2-5; 7 bases agree with TRBD2. CDR3 length: 13 residues. The J segment lost 9 bases and the V segment lost 5 bases, leaving 9 bases of the junction unmatched. Germline V gene data show CDR1 as SNHLY and CDR2 as FYNNEI. The CDR3 here is CASSSGTIGSQYF. CDR3 in DNA: TGTGCCAGCAGTTCCGGGACTATAGGCTCCCAGTACTTC.

The table lists this clonotype with a few counts. V is TRBV7-9 and J is TRBJ2-3, with 10 bases that match TRBD1. V was pared by 7 bases and J by 6 bases, with 16 bases of the junction left unmatched. The CDR3 sequence is 17 residues long. Per the germline V gene, CDR1 is SEHNR and CDR2 is FQNEAQ (reference sequence). DNA of the CDR3: TGTGCCAGCACCCCCGGTCCGGGGACAGGGGCCTCCGATACGCAGTATTTT. Its protein product is CASTPGPGTGASDTQYF.

There are many counts of this clonotype. This chain connects TRBV24-1 to TRBJ2-7, with D maybe TRBD1 (6 bases). Germline V CDR1 and CDR2: KGHDR, SFDVKD. V was cut by 2 bases and J by 2 bases, with 12 bases left in between. CDR3 length: 15 amino acids. CDR3 sequence: CATSDSRTEAYEQYF. Written as DNA, the CDR3 is TGTGCCACCAGTGATTCTAGGACAGAGGCCTACGAGCAGTACTTC.

This clonotype has a handful of counts. The V call is TRBV4-2, the J call TRBJ2-1; unclear D gene. The germline gives CDR1 LGHNA, CDR2 YNFKEQ. Trimming took off 3 bases at V and 10 bases at J, with 13 bases between the two ends. CDR3 size: 13 residues. The CDR3 reads CASSQQVIGEQFF. CDR3 DNA: TGTGCCAGCAGCCAGCAGGTAATAGGGGAGCAGTTCTTC.

The sample holds many counts of this clonotype. J is TRBJ2-2 and V is TRBV28; 10 bases agree with TRBD2. After removal of 6 bases from V and 1 base from J, the junction contained 8 bases not matched to a gene. CDR1 is MDHEN, CDR2 SYDVKM, per germline. The CDR3 is 17 residues long. The CDR3 here is CASRETSGTLNTGELFF. The CDR3 DNA reads TGTGCCAGCAGGGAAACTAGCGGGACACTGAACACCGGGGAGCTGTTTTTT.

Only a few counts were recorded for this clonotype. The chain uses TRBV29-1 and TRBJ1-1; possible D gene TRBD1, 6 bases. The CDR3 consists of 13 residues. The germline V and J ends were trimmed by 7 bases and 0 bases, with 12 bases remaining between them. Germline CDR1 SQVTM, CDR2 ANQGSEA. The CDR3 DNA is TGCAGCGCCCGAGACAGGCTGAACACTGAAGCTTTCTTT. It yields the protein CSARDRLNTEAFF.

The sample holds many counts of this clonotype. The chain couples TRBV2 to TRBJ1-5; 9 positions match TRBD1. This CDR3 has 14 amino acids. V was pared by 6 bases and J by 7 bases, with 7 bases of the junction left unmatched. Looked up from germline, CDR1 is SNHLY and CDR2 is FYNNEI. In DNA form, the CDR3 reads TGTGCCAGCAGCTACACAGGGGGCGAACAGCCCCAGCATTTT. Protein product: CASSYTGGEQPQHF.

This clonotype has ten or more counts. The V and J genes are TRBV3-1 and TRBJ1-2; weak D call: TRBD1 (5 bases). CDR3 length: 14 residues. The V end lost 4 bases, the J end lost 8 bases, and 17 bases lay between the germline ends. The germline V gene has CDR1 LGHDT and CDR2 YNNKEL (reference sequence). Here the CDR3 reads CASSLEGPTTGYTF. DNA for the CDR3: TGTGCCAGCAGCCTGGAGGGACCTACGACGGGCTACACCTTC.

Remarks on this clonotype: A much larger clone sits a single nucleotide away, making a read error possible. This rearrangement joins TRBV29-1 to TRBJ2-3, with TRBD2 as a possible D gene (6 bases). CDR1 is SQVTM and CDR2 is ANQGSEA in the germline V gene. The CDR3 totals 14 residues. The CDR3 DNA reads TGCAGCGGTGGGCTAGCGTTAAGCATAGATACGCAGTATTTT. This sequence encodes CSGGLALSIDTQYF.